These T cell receptor beta chains were read from a single sample in a study of response to subunit inactivated influenza vaccine. MiXCR, run by TCRdb on the RT-PCR reads, gives a single entry per CDR3 protein. The sample holds roughly 700,000 distinct CDR3 sequences, roughly 14% seen once. The input for sequencing was PBMCs from blood, taken 14 days before vaccination. The receptors were gathered from a man aged 45-65 years who received an inactivated influenza vaccine. Both conserved end residues are part of each CDR3. A D gene is named only where the DNA matches it firmly. Clone size appears in some rows only: once, few, many, or a class for an expanded clone.

d_call j_call clone_size v_call cdr3_nt cdr3_aa
NA TRBJ2-7 NA TRBV19 TGTGCCAGTAGTATAAGAGCGGACTCCTACGAGCAGTACTTC CASSIRADSYEQYF
TRBD1 TRBJ1-2 few TRBV11-2 TGTGCCAGCAGCCTGGGAGGGAGCGGGACAGGAGGAACATATGGCTACACCTTC CASSLGGSGTGGTYGYTF
TRBD1 TRBJ1-5 NA TRBV9 TGTGCCAGCAGCGTAGGAGACGACAGGGGTGGTGCTCAGCCCCAGCATTTT CASSVGDDRGGAQPQHF
TRBD2 TRBJ2-7 many TRBV10-3 TGTGCCATCAGTGAGCCGGCGGGGGCCTACGAGCAGTACTTC CAISEPAGAYEQYF
TRBD2 TRBJ2-7 few TRBV4-3 TGCGCCAGCAGCCGAGACCCCGGGACTACCTACGAGCAGTACTTC CASSRDPGTTYEQYF
NA TRBJ2-7 NA TRBV7-9 TGTGCCAGCAGCTTAGCTAGTAGGGGGTCGTTCTACGAGCAGTACTTC CASSLASRGSFYEQYF
TRBD1 TRBJ2-2 NA TRBV7-9 TGTGCCAGCAGGTTAGGGGGCTCCAACACCGGGGAGCTGTTTTTT CASRLGGSNTGELFF
NA TRBJ2-2 NA TRBV6-2/TRBV6-3 TGTGCCAGCAGGAACCGGCAGGGGGGTAACACCGGGGAGCTGTTTTTT CASRNRQGGNTGELFF
TRBD1 TRBJ1-5 many TRBV5-1 TGCGCCAGCAGCTCACGCCGGGACAGGGGGCCTTATAGCAATCAGCCCCAGCATTTT CASSSRRDRGPYSNQPQHF
NA TRBJ1-3 once TRBV7-2 TGTGCCAGCAGCCGAACGCGACCGCTCTCTGGAAACACCATATATTTT CASSRTRPLSGNTIYF
NA TRBJ1-5 NA TRBV19 TGTGCCAGTAATAAAGTGGCAAATCAGCCCCAGCATTTT CASNKVANQPQHF
NA TRBJ2-1 NA TRBV7-2 TGTGCCAGCAGCTTACAAGACAGGTTTGAGCAGTTCTTC CASSLQDRFEQFF
TRBD1 TRBJ2-3 NA TRBV5-1 TGCGCCAGCAGCGCCCCGACAGGGACGGAAGATACGCAGTATTTT CASSAPTGTEDTQYF
NA TRBJ1-4 NA TRBV6-1 TGTGCCAGCAAGCCTCTCAGCATTAATGAAAAACTGTTTTTT CASKPLSINEKLFF
NA TRBJ1-1 NA TRBV20-1 TGCAGTGCTCGCCGGGCCATCACGAGTACTGAAGCTTTCTTT CSARRAITSTEAFF
NA TRBJ1-4 NA TRBV29-1 TGCAGCGTTGCCGGAGAGGCGGATGAAAAACTGTTTTTT CSVAGEADEKLFF
TRBD2 TRBJ2-1 many TRBV5-1 TGCGCCAGCAGCCGGACTAGCGGGCAATACAATGAGCAGTTCTTC CASSRTSGQYNEQFF
NA TRBJ1-1 few TRBV29-1 TGCAGCGGTGGACAAGTCACTGAAGCTTTCTTT CSGGQVTEAFF
TRBD1 TRBJ2-5 few TRBV20-1 TGCAGTGCTAGGGGGGACAGGGGGGCAGAGACCCAGTACTTC CSARGDRGAETQYF
NA TRBJ2-5 many TRBV12-3/TRBV12-4 TGTGCCAGCAGTTCGGACAGAGAAGAGACCCAGTACTTC CASSSDREETQYF
NA TRBJ2-7 NA TRBV20-1 TGCAGTGCTAGTCCGGCGGAGTCCGCTACGAACTGGGAGCAGTACTTC CSASPAESATNWEQYF
TRBD1 TRBJ1-1 NA TRBV20-1 TGCAGTGCTCGGGACAGAACTGTGAACACTGAAGCTTTCTTT CSARDRTVNTEAFF
TRBD1 TRBJ1-1 NA TRBV20-1 TGCAGTGCTCGACAGGGGCCCATGAACACTGAAGCTTTCTTT CSARQGPMNTEAFF
NA TRBJ2-7 few TRBV5-1 TGCGCCAGCAGCTTACATCCGGGACAAGACTACGAGCAGTACTTC CASSLHPGQDYEQYF
NA TRBJ1-5 few TRBV6-2/TRBV6-3 TGTGCCAGCGGCCGCGTGGAGCCCCAGCATTTT CASGRVEPQHF
TRBD2 TRBJ2-7 many TRBV4-2 TGTGCCAGCAGCCAAGGCAGCGGGAGGCAAGGGGAGCAGTACTTC CASSQGSGRQGEQYF
NA TRBJ2-1 few TRBV12-3/TRBV12-4 TGTGCCAGCGCAAGCGAGGGGCTCTCCTACAATGAGCAGTTCTTC CASASEGLSYNEQFF
NA TRBJ2-7 NA TRBV29-1 TGCAGCGTTGTAGGGGGGAACGGCTTACACGAGCAGTACTTC CSVVGGNGLHEQYF
TRBD1 TRBJ2-1 few TRBV12-3/TRBV12-4 TGTGCCAGCAGACAGGGGTACGGTGAGCAGTTCTTC CASRQGYGEQFF
NA TRBJ2-7 many TRBV7-2 TGTGCCAGCAGCTTAGGGTGGGGCGCGCAGTACGAGCAGTACTTC CASSLGWGAQYEQYF
TRBD1 TRBJ2-7 few TRBV12-3/TRBV12-4 TGTGCCAGCAGTCCGCGACAGGGCTTTACCTACGAGCAGTACTTC CASSPRQGFTYEQYF
TRBD1 TRBJ2-3 NA TRBV6-1 TGTGCCAGCAAGGGGGCGGTTTCCACAGATACGCAGTATTTT CASKGAVSTDTQYF
NA TRBJ2-5 NA TRBV7-9 TGTGCCAGCAGCTTTTTTAGGGCCGGTCAAGAGACCCAGTACTTC CASSFFRAGQETQYF
NA TRBJ2-3 once TRBV14 TGTGCCAGCAGCCGTTGGGGGGCCGACACAGATACGCAGTATTTT CASSRWGADTDTQYF
NA TRBJ2-2 few TRBV20-1 TGCAGTGCTAGAGATTCCAGGACGAACACCGGGGAGCTGTTTTTT CSARDSRTNTGELFF
NA TRBJ2-1 NA TRBV6-1 TGTGCCAGCAGAAGAGCGTGGACAGACTCCTACAATGAGCAGTTCTTC CASRRAWTDSYNEQFF
NA TRBJ1-6 NA TRBV4-2 TGTGCCAGCAGCCAACTTCTTGGACAGTCTAATTCACCCCTCCACTTT CASSQLLGQSNSPLHF
TRBD2 TRBJ2-5 few TRBV30 TGTGCCTGGAGTGCGGGACTAGCGGGAGGGCGACAAGAGACCCAGTACTTC CAWSAGLAGGRQETQYF
NA TRBJ2-1 NA TRBV5-1 TGCGCCAGCAGCTTAGGACTGTTGGATGAGCAGTTCTTC CASSLGLLDEQFF
NA TRBJ1-1 many TRBV6-5 TGTGCCAGCAGTTACCAGGGAGGGAACACTGAAGCTTTCTTT CASSYQGGNTEAFF
TRBD1 TRBJ2-3 NA TRBV5-4 TGTGCCAGCAGCTTAATTGGACAGGGGCCAGATACGCAGTATTTT CASSLIGQGPDTQYF
TRBD2 TRBJ2-3 NA TRBV9 TGTGCCAGCAGCGACCCGGGAGGACTCACAGATACGCAGTATTTT CASSDPGGLTDTQYF
NA TRBJ2-7 few TRBV12-3/TRBV12-4 TGTGCCAGCAGTCTACAGGAAGACGAGCAGTACTTC CASSLQEDEQYF
NA TRBJ2-5 NA TRBV20-1 TGCAGTGCTAGACTCAGAGATTGGACACGGGGGACGGAGACCCAGTACTTC CSARLRDWTRGTETQYF
TRBD1 TRBJ2-2 few TRBV20-1 TGCAGTGCTAGAAATTCCGGACAGGCGAACACCGGGGAGCTGTTTTTT CSARNSGQANTGELFF
NA TRBJ2-5 many TRBV2 TGTGCCAGCAAAAGCCTACAGAAAACGAACTTC CASKSLQKTNF
NA TRBJ2-5 many TRBV20-1 TGCAGTGCTAGAGATCCGTCTCGGGGCTTCGAAGAGACCCAGTACTTC CSARDPSRGFEETQYF
NA TRBJ2-3 many TRBV20-1 TGCAGTGCTAGAGAAATCACAGATACGCAGTATTTT CSAREITDTQYF
NA TRBJ2-7 NA TRBV20-1 TGCAGTGGGTGGCAGGGGACCGCTCCCTCCGAGCAGTACTTC CSGWQGTAPSEQYF
NA TRBJ2-1 NA TRBV20-1 TGCAGTGCTGAAGAGCGGTCCTACAATGAGCAGTTCTTC CSAEERSYNEQFF
NA TRBJ2-1 few TRBV5-1 TGCGCCAGCAGCTTGGGGTCGCCGGGACGTGGCGATGAGCAGTTCTTC CASSLGSPGRGDEQFF